This TCR beta chain was identified in a study of cytotoxic CD8 clonotypes in ibrutinib-treated CLL. Study as a whole: Partial response was seen in roughly 25 patients and complete response in 2; after median roughly 66 months, approximately 14 stayed remitted, around twelve progressed.

The table came from immunoSEQ multiplex PCR; TCRdb's copy has only in-frame clones and leaves some out. The sample records around 140,000 clones, around 85% being singletons. Regarding the study as a whole: Clonality (at baseline) was higher than in age-matched healthy donors and tracked circulating CD8+ T-cell counts. Public clonotypes were seen rarely and were contracted or stable on treatment.

CDR1 is SGHNT, CDR2 YENEEA, per germline. V lost 4 bases, J lost 5 bases, and 12 bases lay in between. The length of the CDR3 is 13 residues. Comment on this clone: The target antigen is unknown.

This sample comprised PBMCs, obtained after 24 months of ibrutinib treatment. The V gene is TRBV11-3, the J gene TRBJ2-7; D is unclear. The receptor's source is a human donor with chronic lymphocytic leukemia. Here the CDR3 reads CASSSRPTDEQYF. DNA for the CDR3: TGTGCCAGCAGCTCCCGTCCAACGGACGAGCAGTACTTC.